Sequencing of this T cell receptor beta chain was carried out in a study of post-analysis software for immune sequencing data. Overall study: Included courses were relapsing-remitting and secondary progressive multiple sclerosis; progressive-relapsing multiple sclerosis was also included. Study outcomes and limitations: When compared against controls, multiple sclerosis patients showed significantly lower normalized Chao1 diversity. Higher frequency in patients than in controls was seen for roughly five TRBV segments, with TRBV5-6, TRBV5-1 and TRBV20-1 among them.

After removal of 0 bases from V and 5 bases from J, the junction contained 12 bases not matched to a gene. The CDR3 spans 17 residues. The V gene's germline CDR1 is MNHEY and CDR2 SVGEGT. Unique molecular identifiers were present in the TCR beta cDNA libraries. There were about 0.85 to 10 million T cells, and 510,000 or so cDNA molecules came from them. From the PCR reads, TCRdb called clonotypes with MiXCR, one entry per CDR3 protein. The sample has about 190,000 distinct CDR3 sequences, over 25% seen once. This clonotype was counted ten times or more. Antigen unknown. The rearrangement uses TRBV6-2 or TRBV6-3 and TRBJ2-5; 7 positions match TRBD1. The specimen sequenced was blood. The receptor was derived from a girl aged 2-17 years with multiple sclerosis. CDR3 region: CASSYSRKTGIFETQYF. DNA for the CDR3: TGTGCCAGCAGTTACTCGAGAAAGACAGGGATCTTTGAGACCCAGTACTTC.